Given below is one T cell receptor (beta chain) in context. The source of the sample is a study of blood T cells in healthy people across ages. Primers used in a second PCR of roughly 6 to 12 cycles were a sample-barcoded 5' primer and a J-beta primer mix. TCRdb passed the 5' RACE reads through MiXCR, listing each CDR3 protein once. The profile shows around 1,800,000 distinct CDR3 sequences, about two fifths of them singletons. This CDR3 is 13 amino acids long. The V and J ends lost 7 bases and 1 base respectively, with 8 bases between them. Germline CDR1 and CDR2: MNHNS and SASEGT. This sequence was found in a human donor in good health. The genes are TRBV6-1 and TRBJ1-5; the D is unclear. Sequencing was carried out using blood. CDR3 region: CASKASSNQPQHF. Written as DNA, the CDR3 is TGTGCCAGCAAGGCGTCGAGCAATCAGCCCCAGCATTTT.